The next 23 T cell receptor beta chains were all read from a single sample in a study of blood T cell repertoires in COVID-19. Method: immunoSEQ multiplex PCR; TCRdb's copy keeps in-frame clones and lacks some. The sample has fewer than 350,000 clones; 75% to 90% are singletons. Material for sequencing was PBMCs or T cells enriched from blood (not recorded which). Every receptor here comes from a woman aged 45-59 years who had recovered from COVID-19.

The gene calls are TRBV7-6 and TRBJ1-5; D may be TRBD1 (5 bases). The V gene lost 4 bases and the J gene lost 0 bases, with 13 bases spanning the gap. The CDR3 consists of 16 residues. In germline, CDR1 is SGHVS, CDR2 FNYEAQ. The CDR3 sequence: CASSSRGRDSNQPQHF. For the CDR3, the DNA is TGTGCCAGCAGCTCCCGGGGGAGGGATAGCAATCAGCCCCAGCATTTT. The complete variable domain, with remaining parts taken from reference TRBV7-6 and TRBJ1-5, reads GAGVSQSPRYKVTKRGQDVALRCDPISGHVSLYWYRQALGQGPEFLTYFNYEAQQDKSGLPNDRFSAERPEGSISTLTIQRTEQRDSAMYRCASSSRGRDSNQPQHFGDGTRLSIL.

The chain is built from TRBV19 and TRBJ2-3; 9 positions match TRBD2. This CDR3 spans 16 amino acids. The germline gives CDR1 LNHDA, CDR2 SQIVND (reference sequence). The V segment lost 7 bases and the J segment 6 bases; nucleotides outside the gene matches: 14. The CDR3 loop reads CASTMTSGPKGDTQYF. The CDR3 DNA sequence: TGTGCCAGTACCATGACTAGCGGACCTAAAGGGGATACGCAGTATTTT. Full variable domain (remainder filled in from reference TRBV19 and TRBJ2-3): DGGITQSPKYLFRKEGQNVTLSCEQNLNHDAMYWYRQDPGQGLRLIYYSQIVNDFQKGDIAEGYSVSREKKESFPLTVTSAQKNPTAFYLCASTMTSGPKGDTQYFGPGTRLTVL.

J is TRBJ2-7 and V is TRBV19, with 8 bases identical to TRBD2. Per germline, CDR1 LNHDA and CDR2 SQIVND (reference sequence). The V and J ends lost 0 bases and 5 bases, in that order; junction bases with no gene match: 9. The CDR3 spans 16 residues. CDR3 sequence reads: CASSIEEASGSHEQYF. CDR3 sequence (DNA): TGTGCCAGTAGTATAGAGGAGGCTAGCGGGTCCCACGAGCAGTACTTC.

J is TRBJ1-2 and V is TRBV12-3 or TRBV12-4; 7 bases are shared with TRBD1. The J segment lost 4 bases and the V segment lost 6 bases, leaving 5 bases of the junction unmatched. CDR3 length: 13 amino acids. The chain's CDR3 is CASSPGQPYGYTF. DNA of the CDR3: TGTGCCAGCAGCCCGGGACAGCCCTATGGCTACACCTTC.

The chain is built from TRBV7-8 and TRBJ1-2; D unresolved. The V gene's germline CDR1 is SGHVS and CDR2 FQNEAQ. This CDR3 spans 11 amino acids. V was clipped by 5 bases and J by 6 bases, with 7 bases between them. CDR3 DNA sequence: TGTGCCAGCAGCCCTCAGGATGGCTACACCTTC. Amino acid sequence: CASSPQDGYTF. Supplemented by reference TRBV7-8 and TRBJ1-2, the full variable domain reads GAGVSQSPRYKVAKRGQDVALRCDPISGHVSLFWYQQALGQGPEFLTYFQNEAQLDKSGLPSDRFFAERPEGSVSTLKIQRTQQEDSAVYLCASSPQDGYTFGSGTRLTVV.

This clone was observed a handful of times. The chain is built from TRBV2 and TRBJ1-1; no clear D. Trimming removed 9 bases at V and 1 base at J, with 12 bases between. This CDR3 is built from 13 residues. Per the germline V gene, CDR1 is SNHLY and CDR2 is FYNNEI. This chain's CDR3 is CASTRDPNTEAFF. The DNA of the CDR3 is TGTGCCAGTACCCGGGATCCGAACACTGAAGCTTTCTTT.

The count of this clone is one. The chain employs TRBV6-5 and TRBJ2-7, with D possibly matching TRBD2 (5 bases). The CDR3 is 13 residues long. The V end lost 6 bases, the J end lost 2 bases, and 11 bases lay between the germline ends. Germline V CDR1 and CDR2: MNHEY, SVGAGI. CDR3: CASSAGLTYEQYF. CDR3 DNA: TGTGCCAGCAGCGCAGGACTGACCTACGAGCAGTACTTC.

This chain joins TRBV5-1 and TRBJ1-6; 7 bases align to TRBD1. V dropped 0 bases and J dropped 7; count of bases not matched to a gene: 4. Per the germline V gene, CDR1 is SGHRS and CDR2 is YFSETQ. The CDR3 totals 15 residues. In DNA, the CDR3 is TGCGCCAGCAGCTTGGCAACAGGGGACAATTCACCCCTCCACTTT. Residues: CASSLATGDNSPLHF.

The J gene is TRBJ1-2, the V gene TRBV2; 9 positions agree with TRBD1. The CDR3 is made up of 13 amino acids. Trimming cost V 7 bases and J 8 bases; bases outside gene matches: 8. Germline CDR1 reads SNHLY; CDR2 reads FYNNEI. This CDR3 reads CASTLTGGEGYTF. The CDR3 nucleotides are TGTGCCAGCACCCTGACAGGGGGAGAAGGCTACACCTTC.

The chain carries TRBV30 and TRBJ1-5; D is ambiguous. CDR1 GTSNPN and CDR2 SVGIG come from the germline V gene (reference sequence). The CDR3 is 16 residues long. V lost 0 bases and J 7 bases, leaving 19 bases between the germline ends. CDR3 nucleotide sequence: TGTGCCTGGAGTGTATTCCCGGGAGGGTCTAACCAGCCCCAGCATTTT. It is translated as CAWSVFPGGSNQPQHF.

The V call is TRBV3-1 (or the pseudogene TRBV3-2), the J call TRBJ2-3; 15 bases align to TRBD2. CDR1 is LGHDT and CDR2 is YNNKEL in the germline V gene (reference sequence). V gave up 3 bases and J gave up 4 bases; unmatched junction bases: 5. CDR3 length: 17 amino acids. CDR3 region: CASSHGLAGGRADTQYF. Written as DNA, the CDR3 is TGTGCCAGCAGCCATGGACTAGCGGGAGGGCGAGCAGATACGCAGTATTTT.

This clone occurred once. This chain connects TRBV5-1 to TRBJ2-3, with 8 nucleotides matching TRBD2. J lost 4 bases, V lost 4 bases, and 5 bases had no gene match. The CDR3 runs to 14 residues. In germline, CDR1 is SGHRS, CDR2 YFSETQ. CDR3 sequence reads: CASSAGGGPDTQYF. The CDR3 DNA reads TGCGCCAGCAGCGCGGGGGGCGGACCAGATACGCAGTATTTT. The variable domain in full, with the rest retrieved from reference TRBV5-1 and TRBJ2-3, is KAGVTQTPRYLIKTRGQQVTLSCSPISGHRSVSWYQQTPGQGLQFLFEYFSETQRNKGNFPGRFSGRQFSNSRSEMNVSTLELGDSALYLCASSAGGGPDTQYFGPGTRLTVL.

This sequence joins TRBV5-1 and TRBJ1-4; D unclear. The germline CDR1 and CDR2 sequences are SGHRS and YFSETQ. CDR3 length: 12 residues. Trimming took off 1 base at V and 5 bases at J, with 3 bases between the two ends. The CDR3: CASSLQNEKLFF. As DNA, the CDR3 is TGCGCCAGCAGCTTGCAAAATGAAAAACTGTTTTTT.

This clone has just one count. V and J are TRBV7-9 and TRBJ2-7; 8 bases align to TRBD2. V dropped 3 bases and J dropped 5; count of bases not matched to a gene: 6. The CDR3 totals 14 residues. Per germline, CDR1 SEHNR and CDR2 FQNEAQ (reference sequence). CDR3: CASSFGLASDEQYF. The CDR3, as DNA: TGTGCCAGCAGCTTCGGACTAGCTTCCGACGAGCAGTACTTC.

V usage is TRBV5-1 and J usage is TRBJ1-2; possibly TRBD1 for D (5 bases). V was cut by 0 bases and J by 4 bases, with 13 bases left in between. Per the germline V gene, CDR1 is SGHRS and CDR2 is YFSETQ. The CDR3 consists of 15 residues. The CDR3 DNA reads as TGCGCCAGCAGCTTGGATCCAGGGCAGAGCTATGGCTACACCTTC. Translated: CASSLDPGQSYGYTF.

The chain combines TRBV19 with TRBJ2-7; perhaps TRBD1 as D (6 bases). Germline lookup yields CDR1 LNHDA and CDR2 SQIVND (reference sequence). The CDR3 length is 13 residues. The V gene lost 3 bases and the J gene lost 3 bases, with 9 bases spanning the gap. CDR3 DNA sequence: TGTGCCAGTAGTATGGGACAAGTCTACGAGCAGTACTTC. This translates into CASSMGQVYEQYF. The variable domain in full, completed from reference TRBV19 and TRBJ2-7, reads DGGITQSPKYLFRKEGQNVTLSCEQNLNHDAMYWYRQDPGQGLRLIYYSQIVNDFQKGDIAEGYSVSREKKESFPLTVTSAQKNPTAFYLCASSMGQVYEQYFGPGTRLTVT.

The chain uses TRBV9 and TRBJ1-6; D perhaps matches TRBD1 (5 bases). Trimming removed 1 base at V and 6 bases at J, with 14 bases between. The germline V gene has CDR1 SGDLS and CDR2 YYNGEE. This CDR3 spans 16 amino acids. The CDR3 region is CASSVLAGKGNSPLHF. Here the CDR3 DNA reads TGTGCCAGCAGCGTATTGGCAGGGAAAGGTAATTCACCCCTCCACTTT.

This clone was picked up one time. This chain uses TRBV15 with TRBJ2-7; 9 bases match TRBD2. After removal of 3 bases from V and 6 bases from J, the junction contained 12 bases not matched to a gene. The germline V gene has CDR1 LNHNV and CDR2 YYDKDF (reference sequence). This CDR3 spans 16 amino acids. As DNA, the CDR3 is TGTGCCACCAGCAGGGGGTTAATAGCGGGAGAATCCGAGCAGTACTTC. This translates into CATSRGLIAGESEQYF.

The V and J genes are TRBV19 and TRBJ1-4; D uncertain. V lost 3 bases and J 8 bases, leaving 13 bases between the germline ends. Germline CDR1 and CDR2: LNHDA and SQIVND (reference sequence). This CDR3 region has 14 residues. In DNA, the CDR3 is TGTGCCAGTAGTATTGGGCCCTTCCGAGAAAAACTGTTTTTT. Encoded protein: CASSIGPFREKLFF.

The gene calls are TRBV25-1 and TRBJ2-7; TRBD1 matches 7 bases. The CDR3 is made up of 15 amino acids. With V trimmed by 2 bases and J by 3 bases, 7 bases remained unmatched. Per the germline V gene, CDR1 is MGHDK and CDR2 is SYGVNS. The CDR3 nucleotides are TGTGCCAGCAGTGAAGCCGGGACAGCGCACTACGAGCAGTACTTC. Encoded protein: CASSEAGTAHYEQYF.

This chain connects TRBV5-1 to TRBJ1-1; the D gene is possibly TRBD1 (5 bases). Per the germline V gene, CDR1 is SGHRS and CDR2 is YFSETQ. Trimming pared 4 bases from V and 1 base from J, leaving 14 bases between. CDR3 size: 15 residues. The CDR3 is CASSPPGGWNTEAFF. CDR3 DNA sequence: TGCGCCAGCAGCCCGCCGGGGGGGTGGAACACTGAAGCTTTCTTT.

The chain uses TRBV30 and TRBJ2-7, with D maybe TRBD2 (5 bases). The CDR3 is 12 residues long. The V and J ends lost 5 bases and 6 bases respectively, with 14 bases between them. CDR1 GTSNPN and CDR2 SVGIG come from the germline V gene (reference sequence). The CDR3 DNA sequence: TGTGCCTGGTCCCTCGGGGTCCTCGAGCAGTACTTC. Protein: CAWSLGVLEQYF.

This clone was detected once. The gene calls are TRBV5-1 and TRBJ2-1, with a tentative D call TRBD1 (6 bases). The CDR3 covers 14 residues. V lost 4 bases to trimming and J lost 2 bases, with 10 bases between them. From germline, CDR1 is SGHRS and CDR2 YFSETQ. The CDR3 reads CASSPGHTYNEQFF. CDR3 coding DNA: TGCGCCAGCAGCCCGGGACATACCTACAATGAGCAGTTCTTC.